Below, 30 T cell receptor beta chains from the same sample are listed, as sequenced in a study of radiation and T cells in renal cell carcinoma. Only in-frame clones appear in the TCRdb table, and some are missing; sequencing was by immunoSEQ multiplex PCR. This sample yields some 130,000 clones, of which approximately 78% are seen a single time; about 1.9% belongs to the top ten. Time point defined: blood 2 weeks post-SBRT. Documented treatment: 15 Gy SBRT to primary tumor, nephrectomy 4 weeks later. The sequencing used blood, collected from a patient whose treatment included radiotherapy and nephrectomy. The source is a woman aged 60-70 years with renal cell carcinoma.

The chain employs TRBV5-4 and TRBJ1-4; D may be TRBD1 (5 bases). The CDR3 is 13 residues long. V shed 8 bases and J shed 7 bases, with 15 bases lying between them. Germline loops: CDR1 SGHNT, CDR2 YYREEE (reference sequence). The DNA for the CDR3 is TGTGCCAGTAGACAGTTTTTTAGTGAAAAACTGTTTTTT. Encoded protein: CASRQFFSEKLFF. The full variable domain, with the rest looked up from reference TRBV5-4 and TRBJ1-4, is ETGVTQSPTHLIKTRGQQVTLRCSSQSGHNTVSWYQQALGQGPQFIFQYYREEENGRGNFPPRFSGLQFPNYSSELNVNALELDDSALYLCASRQFFSEKLFFGSGTQLSVL.

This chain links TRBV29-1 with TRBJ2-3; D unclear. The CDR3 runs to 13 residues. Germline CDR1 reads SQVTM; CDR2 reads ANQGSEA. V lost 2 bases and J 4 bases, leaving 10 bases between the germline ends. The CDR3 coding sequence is TGCAGCGTTGAAAATGAAGGATCAGATACGCAGTATTTT. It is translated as CSVENEGSDTQYF.

In nucleotides, the CDR3 is TGTGCCAGCAGTTACCTTTTTAGGGGGAAAGTCCACGAGCAGTACTTC. Protein: CASSYLFRGKVHEQYF. The V and J genes are TRBV6-5 and TRBJ2-7, with D perhaps TRBD1 (6 bases). There are 16 residues in the CDR3. V lost 2 bases to trimming and J lost 5 bases, with 19 bases between them. CDR1 is MNHEY and CDR2 is SVGAGI in the germline V gene.

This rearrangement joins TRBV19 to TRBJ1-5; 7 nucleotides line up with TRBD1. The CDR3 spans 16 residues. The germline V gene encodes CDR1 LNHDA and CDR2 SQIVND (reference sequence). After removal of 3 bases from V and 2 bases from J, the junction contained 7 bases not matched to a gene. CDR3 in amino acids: CASSMTGLTGNQPQHF. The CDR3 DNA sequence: TGTGCCAGTAGTATGACAGGGCTCACGGGCAATCAGCCCCAGCATTTT.

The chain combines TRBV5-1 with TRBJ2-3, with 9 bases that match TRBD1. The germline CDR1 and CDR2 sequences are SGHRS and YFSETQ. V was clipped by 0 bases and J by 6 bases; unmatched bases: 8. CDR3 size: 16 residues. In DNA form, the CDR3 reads TGCGCCAGCAGCTTGGCGAAAGGACAGGGGCTCGATACGCAGTATTTT. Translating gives CASSLAKGQGLDTQYF.

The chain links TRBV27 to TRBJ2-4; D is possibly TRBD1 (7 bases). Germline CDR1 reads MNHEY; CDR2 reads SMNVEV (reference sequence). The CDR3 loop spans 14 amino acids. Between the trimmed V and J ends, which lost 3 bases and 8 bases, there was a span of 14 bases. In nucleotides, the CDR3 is TGTGCCAGCAGTTTGTCAGGGGGGCTGCACATTCAGTACTTC. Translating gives CASSLSGGLHIQYF.

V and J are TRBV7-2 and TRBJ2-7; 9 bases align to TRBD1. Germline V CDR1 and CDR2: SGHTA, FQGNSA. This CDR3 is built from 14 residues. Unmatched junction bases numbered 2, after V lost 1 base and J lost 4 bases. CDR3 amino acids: CASSLDRGLYEQYF. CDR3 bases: TGTGCCAGCAGCTTAGACAGGGGGCTTTACGAGCAGTACTTC.

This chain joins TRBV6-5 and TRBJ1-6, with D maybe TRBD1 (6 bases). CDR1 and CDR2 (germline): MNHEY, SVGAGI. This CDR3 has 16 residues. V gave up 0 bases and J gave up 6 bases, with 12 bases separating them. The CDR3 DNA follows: TGTGCCAGCAGTTACTCGAGGGGGGCGGCTAATTCACCCCTCCACTTT. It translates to CASSYSRGAANSPLHF.

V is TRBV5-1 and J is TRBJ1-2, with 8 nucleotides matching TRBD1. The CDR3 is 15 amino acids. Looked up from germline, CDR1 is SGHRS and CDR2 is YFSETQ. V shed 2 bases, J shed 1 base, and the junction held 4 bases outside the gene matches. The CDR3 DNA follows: TGCGCCAGCAGCTTCACAGGGGGGGATAACTATGGCTACACCTTC. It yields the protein CASSFTGGDNYGYTF.

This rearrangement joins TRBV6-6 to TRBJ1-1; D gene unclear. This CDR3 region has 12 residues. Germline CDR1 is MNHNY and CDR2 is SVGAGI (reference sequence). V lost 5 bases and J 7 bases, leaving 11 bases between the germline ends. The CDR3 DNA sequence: TGTGCCAGCAGTCGCTCCAATAGTGAAGCTTTCTTT. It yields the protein CASSRSNSEAFF.

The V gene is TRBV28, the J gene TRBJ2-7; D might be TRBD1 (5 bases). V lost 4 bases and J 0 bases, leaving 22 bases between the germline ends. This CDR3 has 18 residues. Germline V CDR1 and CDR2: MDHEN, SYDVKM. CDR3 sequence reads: CASSSPRITGTHSYEQYF. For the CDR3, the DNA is TGTGCCAGCAGTTCCCCCCGGATTACAGGAACACACTCCTACGAGCAGTACTTC.

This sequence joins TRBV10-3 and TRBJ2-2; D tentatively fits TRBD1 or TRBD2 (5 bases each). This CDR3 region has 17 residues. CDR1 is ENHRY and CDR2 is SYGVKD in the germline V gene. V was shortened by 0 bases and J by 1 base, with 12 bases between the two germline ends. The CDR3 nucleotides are TGTGCCATCAGTGAGTCTGAGGGGCAGCTGAACACCGGGGAGCTGTTTTTT. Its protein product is CAISESEGQLNTGELFF.

This chain's CDR3 is CASSTLGQPVSGNTIYF. CDR3 coding DNA: TGTGCCAGCAGCACCCTAGGACAGCCAGTCTCTGGAAACACCATATATTTT. This chain uses TRBV5-6 with TRBJ1-3, with D tentatively TRBD1 (6 bases). The CDR3 covers 17 residues. With 4 bases removed from V and 0 bases from J, the gap between germline ends came to 17 bases. Per germline, CDR1 SGHDT and CDR2 YYEEEE.

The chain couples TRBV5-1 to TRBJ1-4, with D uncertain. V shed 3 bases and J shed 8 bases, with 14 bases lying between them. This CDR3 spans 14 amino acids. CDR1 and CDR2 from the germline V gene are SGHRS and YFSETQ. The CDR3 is CASSSSHSREKLFF. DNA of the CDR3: TGCGCCAGCAGCTCAAGTCACAGCCGAGAAAAACTGTTTTTT.

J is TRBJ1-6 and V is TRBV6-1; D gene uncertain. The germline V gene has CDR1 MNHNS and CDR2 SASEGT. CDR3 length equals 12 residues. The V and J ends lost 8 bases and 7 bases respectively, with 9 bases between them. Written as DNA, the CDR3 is TGTGCCAGCCAAGTTTCGAATTCACCCCTCCACTTT. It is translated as CASQVSNSPLHF.

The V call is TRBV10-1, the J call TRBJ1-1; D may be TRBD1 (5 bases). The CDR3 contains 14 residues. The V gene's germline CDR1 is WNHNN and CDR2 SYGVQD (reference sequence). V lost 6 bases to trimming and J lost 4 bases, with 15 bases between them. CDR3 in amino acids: CASSVFVGATEAFF. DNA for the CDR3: TGCGCCAGCAGCGTCTTTGTCGGGGCCACTGAAGCTTTCTTT.

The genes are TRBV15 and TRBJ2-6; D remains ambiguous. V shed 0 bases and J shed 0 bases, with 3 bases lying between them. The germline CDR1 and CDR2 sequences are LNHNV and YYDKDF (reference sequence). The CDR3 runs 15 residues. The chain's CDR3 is CATSREASGANVLTF. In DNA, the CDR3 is TGTGCCACCAGCAGAGAGGCCTCTGGGGCCAACGTCCTGACTTTC.

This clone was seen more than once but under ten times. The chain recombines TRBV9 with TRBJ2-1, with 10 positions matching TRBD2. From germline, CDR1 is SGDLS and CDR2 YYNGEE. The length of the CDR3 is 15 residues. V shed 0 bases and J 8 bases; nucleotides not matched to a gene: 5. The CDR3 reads CASSVGAGGPYEQFF. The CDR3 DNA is TGTGCCAGCAGCGTAGGAGCGGGAGGGCCCTATGAGCAGTTCTTC.

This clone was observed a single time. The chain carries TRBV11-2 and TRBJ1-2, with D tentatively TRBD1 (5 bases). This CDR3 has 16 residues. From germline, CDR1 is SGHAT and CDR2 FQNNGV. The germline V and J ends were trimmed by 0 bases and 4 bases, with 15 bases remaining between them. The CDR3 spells CASSLDAGLGVYGYTF. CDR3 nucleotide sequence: TGTGCCAGCAGCTTAGATGCAGGGCTTGGGGTCTATGGCTACACCTTC.

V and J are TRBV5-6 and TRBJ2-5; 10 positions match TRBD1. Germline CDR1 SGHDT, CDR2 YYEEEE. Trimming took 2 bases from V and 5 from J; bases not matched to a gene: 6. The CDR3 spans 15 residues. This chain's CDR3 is CASSLGTGAIETQYF. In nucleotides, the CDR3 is TGTGCCAGCAGCTTAGGGACAGGGGCTATTGAGACCCAGTACTTC. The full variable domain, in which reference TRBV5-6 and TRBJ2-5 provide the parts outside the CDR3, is DAGVTQSPTHLIKTRGQQVTLRCSPKSGHDTVSWYQQALGQGPQFIFQYYEEEERQRGNFPDRFSGHQFPNYSSELNVNALLLGDSALYLCASSLGTGAIETQYFGPGTRLLVL.

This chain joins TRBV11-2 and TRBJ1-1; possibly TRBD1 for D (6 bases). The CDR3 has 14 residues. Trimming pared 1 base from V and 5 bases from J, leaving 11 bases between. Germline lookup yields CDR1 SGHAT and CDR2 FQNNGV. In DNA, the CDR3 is TGTGCCAGCAGCTTAGGGGGTACAGGGACTGAAGCTTTCTTT. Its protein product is CASSLGGTGTEAFF.

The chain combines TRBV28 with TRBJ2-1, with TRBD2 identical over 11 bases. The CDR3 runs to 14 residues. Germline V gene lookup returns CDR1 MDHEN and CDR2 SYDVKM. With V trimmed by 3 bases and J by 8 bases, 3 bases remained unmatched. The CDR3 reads CASSFGTSGYEQFF. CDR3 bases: TGTGCCAGCAGTTTCGGGACTAGCGGATATGAGCAGTTCTTC.

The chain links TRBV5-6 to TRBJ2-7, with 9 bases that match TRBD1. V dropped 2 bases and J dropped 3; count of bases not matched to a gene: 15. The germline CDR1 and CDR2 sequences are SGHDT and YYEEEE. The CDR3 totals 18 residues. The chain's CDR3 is CASSFRRSGQGPFYEQYF. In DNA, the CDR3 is TGTGCCAGCAGCTTCCGGAGAAGCGGACAGGGGCCATTCTACGAGCAGTACTTC.

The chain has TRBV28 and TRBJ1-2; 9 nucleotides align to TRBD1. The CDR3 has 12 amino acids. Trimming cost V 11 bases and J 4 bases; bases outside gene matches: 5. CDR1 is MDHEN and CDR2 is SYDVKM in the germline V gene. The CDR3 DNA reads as TGTGCCCTCGACAGGGGGATCTATGGCTACACCTTC. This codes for CALDRGIYGYTF.

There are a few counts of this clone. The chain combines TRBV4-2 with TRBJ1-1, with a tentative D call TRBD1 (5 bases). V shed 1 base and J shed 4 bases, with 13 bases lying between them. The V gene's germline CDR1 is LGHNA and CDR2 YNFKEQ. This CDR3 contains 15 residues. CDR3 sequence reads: CASSQVSQGTTEAFF. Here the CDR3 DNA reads TGTGCCAGCAGCCAAGTAAGCCAGGGAACCACTGAAGCTTTCTTT.

In DNA form, the CDR3 reads TGCGCCAGCAGCTTGGTAACCAGCAACTATGGCTACACCTTC. Amino acid sequence: CASSLVTSNYGYTF. This rearrangement joins TRBV5-1 to TRBJ1-2; D uncertain. Germline CDR1 SGHRS, CDR2 YFSETQ. The CDR3 extends over 14 amino acids. V was trimmed by 0 bases and J by 2 bases, leaving 8 bases between them.

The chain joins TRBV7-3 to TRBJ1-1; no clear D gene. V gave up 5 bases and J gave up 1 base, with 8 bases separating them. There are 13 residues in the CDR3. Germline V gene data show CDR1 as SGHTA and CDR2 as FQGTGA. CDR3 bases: TGTGCCAGCAGCACACCAGGGAACACTGAAGCTTTCTTT. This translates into CASSTPGNTEAFF.

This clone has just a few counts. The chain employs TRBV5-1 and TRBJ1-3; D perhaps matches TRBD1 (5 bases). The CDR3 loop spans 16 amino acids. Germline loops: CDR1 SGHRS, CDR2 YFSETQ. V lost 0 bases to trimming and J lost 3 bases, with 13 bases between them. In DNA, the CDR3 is TGCGCCAGCAGCTTGGGTTGGGACGGCTATGGAAACACCATATATTTT. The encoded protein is CASSLGWDGYGNTIYF.

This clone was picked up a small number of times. CDR3 nucleotide sequence: TGTGCCAGCACCTCCTTTGGAGCCAAAAACATTCAGTACTTC. This encodes CASTSFGAKNIQYF. The J gene is TRBJ2-4, the V gene TRBV7-9; no reliable D call. From germline, CDR1 is SEHNR and CDR2 FQNEAQ (reference sequence). This CDR3 spans 14 amino acids. V lost 7 bases, J lost 0 bases, and 10 bases lay in between.

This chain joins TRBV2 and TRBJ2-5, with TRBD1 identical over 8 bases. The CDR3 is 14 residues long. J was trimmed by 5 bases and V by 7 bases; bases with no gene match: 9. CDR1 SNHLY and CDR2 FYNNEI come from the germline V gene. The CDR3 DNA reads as TGTGCCAGCATCCTCCAGGGGGCTCGGGAGACCCAGTACTTC. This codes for CASILQGARETQYF.